The clone carrying this T cell receptor (beta chain) was seen ten or more times. Clones were read by immunoSEQ multiplex PCR, and TCRdb kept only the in-frame ones, dropping some. Of about 1 million clones listed, about four fifths are singletons. The sample comes from a study of shared clonotypes between healthy human individuals. V lost 6 bases and J lost 8, with 14 bases in between. This CDR3 contains 13 residues. Germline assignment: CDR1 SNHLY and CDR2 FYNNEI. The J gene is TRBJ2-1, the V gene TRBV2; D is perhaps TRBD1 or TRBD2 (5 bases each). The source of this sequence is a man between 18 and 29 years old in good health. Some clones in this sample may be carry-over from other donors' samples. Sequencing used memory CD4+ T cells from PBMCs. As to subset: CD45RA-negative fraction. CDR3 region: CASRWGREDEQFF. The DNA for the CDR3 is TGTGCCAGCAGATGGGGACGCGAGGATGAGCAGTTCTTC.